The sequence of this TCR beta chain was determined in a study of cytomegalovirus exposure and HLA in healthy donors. Concerning this clone itself: Its antigen is undetermined.

Study results and caveats: In an earlier analysis, about 90% or about 30%: the productive usage of most TCR beta V segments.

Use of 60 Vbeta and 13 Jbeta primers characterized the PCR. Method: immunoSEQ multiplex PCR; TCRdb's copy keeps in-frame clones and lacks some. Its table records fewer than 200,000 clones. Germline V CDR1 and CDR2: SNHLY, FYNNEI. V was shortened by 8 bases and J by 2 bases, with 19 bases between the two germline ends. CDR3 length equals 16 residues. Source material: PBMCs. This receptor was obtained from a woman aged 55-75 years in good health and CMV-seronegative. This chain joins TRBV2 and TRBJ1-5, with D perhaps matching TRBD1 (6 bases). The CDR3 DNA sequence: TGTGCCAGCCAAGGAGTGGAAGGGGGTGGCAATCAGCCCCAGCATTTT. This translates into CASQGVEGGGNQPQHF. The full variable domain, completed using reference TRBV2 and TRBJ1-5, is EPEVTQTPSHQVTQMGQEVILRCVPISNHLYFYWYRQILGQKVEFLVSFYNNEISEKSEIFDDQFSVERPDGSNFTLKIRSTKLEDSAMYFCASQGVEGGGNQPQHFGDGTRLSIL.